The rows below give T cell receptor beta chains drawn from one sample of a study of a mutant IDH1 vaccine in newly diagnosed glioma. These receptors' antigens are unknown. Clones were sequenced by immunoSEQ multiplex PCR, and TCRdb holds only the in-frame ones, with some missing. The sample lists roughly 51,000 clones, 70% to 90% occurring once. The specimen was PBMCs, collected from a glioma patient whose treatment included an IDH1 peptide vaccine. Source of these receptors: a young man with glioma. Both conserved end residues are part of each CDR3. The D gene is left open where the match is weak. Clone size is shown for a subset of rows, as once, few, many or a class of expanded clone.

j_call,v_call,d_call,clone_size,cdr3_nt,cdr3_aa
TRBJ1-6,TRBV30,NA,NA,TGTGCCTCGGCGGCGAATACTAATTCACCCCTCCACTTT,CASAANTNSPLHF
TRBJ1-2,TRBV7-9,NA,NA,TGTGCCAGCAGGACGGGGAACGACTATGGCTACACCTTC,CASRTGNDYGYTF
TRBJ1-3,TRBV7-9,NA,NA,TGTGCCAGCAGCTTAGCGTGGGACGCTCGGATACAGACCACCATATATTTT,CASSLAWDARIQTTIYF
TRBJ2-3,TRBV29-1,NA,NA,TGCAGCGTTTTGAGGCTCTATACGCAGTATTTT,CSVLRLYTQYF
TRBJ2-7,TRBV5-1,NA,NA,TGCGCCAGCAGCTTGCCAGCCTACGAGCAGTACTTC,CASSLPAYEQYF
TRBJ2-1,TRBV4-1,NA,NA,TGCGCCAGCAGCCACATACACGGGACACCATACAATGAGCAGTTCTTC,CASSHIHGTPYNEQFF
TRBJ1-1,TRBV5-1,TRBD1,few,TGCGCCAGCAGCTTGGACTCAGGGGGTTACACTGAAGCTTTCTTT,CASSLDSGGYTEAFF
TRBJ2-1,TRBV7-2,TRBD1,NA,TGTGCCAGCAGCTTAGATCCAGGGGGCGACGTTTACTACAATGAGCAGTTCTTC,CASSLDPGGDVYYNEQFF
TRBJ1-6,TRBV2,NA,NA,TGTGCCAGCAGTGAATCGTTCCGTTCACCCCTCCACTTT,CASSESFRSPLHF
TRBJ2-1,TRBV5-8,NA,NA,TGTGCCAGCAGCTTGGACCGCGGAAGGGTGAATGAGCAGTTCTTC,CASSLDRGRVNEQFF
TRBJ1-2,TRBV5-4,TRBD1,NA,TGTGCCAGCAGCTGGGGACAGGGGGCTCTTTCGGCCTATGGCTACACCTTC,CASSWGQGALSAYGYTF